These 16 T cell receptor beta chains share one sample of origin, sequenced in a study of OX40 agonist ivuxolimab in advanced cancers. Profiled with immunoSEQ multiplex PCR; TCRdb holds only in-frame clones, not every one. The sample contains some 97,000 clones, around 89% of which appear only once. Sample: CD4+ or CD8+ T cells sorted from blood, taken in a trial of the OX40 agonist ivuxolimab. The origin of the receptors is an adult with an advanced solid tumor such as melanoma, head and neck, liver or kidney cancer.

The chain carries TRBV18 and TRBJ2-7; maybe TRBD2 (5 bases). V lost 3 bases to trimming and J lost 4 bases, with 16 bases between them. In germline, CDR1 is KGHSH, CDR2 LQKENI. The CDR3 loop spans 15 amino acids. Here the CDR3 DNA reads TGTGCCAGCTCACCGTCTGGAGGCTTTGGGTACGAGCAGTACTTC. Translation gives CASSPSGGFGYEQYF.

V gene TRBV19 combines with J gene TRBJ1-1, with unresolved D. CDR1 and CDR2 (germline): LNHDA, SQIVND (reference sequence). Trimming stripped 6 bases from V and 1 base from J, with 9 bases between. CDR3 length equals 13 residues. DNA of the CDR3: TGTGCCAGTAGACGGACTGGGAACACTGAAGCTTTCTTT. Encoded protein: CASRRTGNTEAFF. The whole variable domain, filled in from reference TRBV19 and TRBJ1-1, reads DGGITQSPKYLFRKEGQNVTLSCEQNLNHDAMYWYRQDPGQGLRLIYYSQIVNDFQKGDIAEGYSVSREKKESFPLTVTSAQKNPTAFYLCASRRTGNTEAFFGQGTRLTVV.

The chain is built from TRBV5-1 and TRBJ1-5; TRBD1 agrees at 8 bases. The length of the CDR3 is 15 residues. The germline gives CDR1 SGHRS, CDR2 YFSETQ. Losses at the gene ends were 0 bases for V and 5 bases for J; bases not matched to a gene: 4. Here the CDR3 DNA reads TGCGCCAGCAGCTTGGAGGGACAGGCAGATCAGCCCCAGCATTTT. Encoded protein: CASSLEGQADQPQHF. Using reference TRBV5-1 and TRBJ1-5 for the parts outside the CDR3, the full variable domain is KAGVTQTPRYLIKTRGQQVTLSCSPISGHRSVSWYQQTPGQGLQFLFEYFSETQRNKGNFPGRFSGRQFSNSRSEMNVSTLELGDSALYLCASSLEGQADQPQHFGDGTRLSIL.

This rearrangement joins TRBV19 to TRBJ2-7; either TRBD1 or TRBD2 may supply D (5 bases each). V was pared by 7 bases and J by 2 bases, with 15 bases between. This CDR3 region has 14 residues. In germline, CDR1 is LNHDA, CDR2 SQIVND (reference sequence). DNA for the CDR3: TGTGCCAGTAAGGAGGCAGGGATAACCTACGAGCAGTACTTC. Protein sequence: CASKEAGITYEQYF.

The genes are TRBV30 and TRBJ2-5, with 7 bases matching TRBD2. The J segment lost 1 base and the V segment lost 3 bases, leaving 5 bases of the junction unmatched. CDR1 and CDR2 (germline): GTSNPN, SVGIG (reference sequence). The CDR3 is 14 amino acids. The CDR3 DNA follows: TGTGCCTGGAGAGGGAGGGTAGCCCAAGAGACCCAGTACTTC. This translates into CAWRGRVAQETQYF. The whole variable domain, remainder taken from reference TRBV30 and TRBJ2-5, is SQTIHQWPATLVQPVGSPLSLECTVEGTSNPNLYWYRQAAGRGLQLLFYSVGIGQISSEVPQNLSASRPQDRQFILSSKKLLLSDSGFYLCAWRGRVAQETQYFGPGTRLLVL.

V and J are TRBV2 and TRBJ2-1; 10 nucleotides align to TRBD1. CDR3 length: 13 residues. Per germline, CDR1 SNHLY and CDR2 FYNNEI. V lost 5 bases to trimming and J lost 6 bases; unmatched junction nucleotides: 1. The CDR3 DNA follows: TGTGCCAGCAGTTGGGACAGGGGCAATGAGCAGTTCTTC. Protein: CASSWDRGNEQFF.

The rearrangement links TRBV9 to TRBJ2-1; D is undetermined. Trimming removed 2 bases from V and 4 bases from J, with 13 bases in between. The CDR3 has 15 residues. Germline V gene data show CDR1 as SGDLS and CDR2 as YYNGEE. CDR3 nucleotides: TGTGCCAGCAGCGTCGGCAGCATATCGTACAATGAGCAGTTCTTC. This translates into CASSVGSISYNEQFF.

This chain links TRBV18 with TRBJ1-5; weak D call: TRBD1 (6 bases). Trimming cost V 0 bases and J 4 bases, with 16 bases left between them. The CDR3 is 17 residues long. CDR1 is KGHSH, CDR2 LQKENI, per germline. The DNA of the CDR3 is TGTGCCAGCTCACCACCCGGGGGCAGGTTCGATAATCAGCCCCAGCATTTT. Translated: CASSPPGGRFDNQPQHF.

The sample holds one count of this clone. This rearrangement joins TRBV2 to TRBJ2-7; 10 positions agree with TRBD1. The CDR3 spans 14 residues. Germline assignment: CDR1 SNHLY and CDR2 FYNNEI. With V trimmed by 7 bases and J by 9 bases, 12 bases remained unmatched. The CDR3 region is CASTYGQGVWGQYF. The CDR3 region has the DNA TGTGCCAGCACGTACGGACAGGGGGTATGGGGGCAGTACTTC.

Of note for this clone: Other DNA sequences in the same sample also yield this CDR3. V and J are TRBV28 and TRBJ1-1, with no clear D. Trimming stripped 5 bases from V and 1 base from J, with 8 bases between. This CDR3 comprises 13 residues. CDR1 MDHEN and CDR2 SYDVKM come from the germline V gene. CDR3 DNA: TGTGCCAGCAGTCCACCACGGAACACTGAAGCTTTCTTT. Its protein product is CASSPPRNTEAFF.

The chain uses TRBV5-1 and TRBJ1-1; D is unresolved. Germline values: CDR1 SGHRS, CDR2 YFSETQ. The CDR3 loop spans 15 amino acids. V lost 0 bases and J lost 0, with 9 bases in between. CDR3 region: CASSLVATVNTEAFF. In nucleotides, the CDR3 is TGCGCCAGCAGCTTGGTAGCGACGGTGAACACTGAAGCTTTCTTT.

This clone was seen just once. The chain links TRBV4-2 to TRBJ2-3; perhaps TRBD2 as D (6 bases). The CDR3 is 14 residues long. The germline V gene has CDR1 LGHNA and CDR2 YNFKEQ. V was shortened by 0 bases and J by 6 bases, with 10 bases between the two germline ends. The CDR3 coding sequence is TGTGCCAGCAGCCAAGAATCGGGGGTTGATACGCAGTATTTT. This sequence encodes CASSQESGVDTQYF.

This clone appeared once. The J gene is TRBJ2-2, the V gene TRBV28; 8 bases align to TRBD1. Trimming at V came to 5 bases and at J to 6 bases, leaving 8 bases not matched to a gene. From germline, CDR1 is MDHEN and CDR2 SYDVKM. The CDR3 is 15 residues long. The CDR3 region has the DNA TGTGCCAGCAGTATTCTCGCAGGGGGCGCCGGGGAGCTGTTTTTT. This translates into CASSILAGGAGELFF. Complete variable domain (other parts from reference TRBV28 and TRBJ2-2): DVKVTQSSRYLVKRTGEKVFLECVQDMDHENMFWYRQDPGLGLRLIYFSYDVKMKEKGDIPEGYSVSREKKERFSLILESASTNQTSMYLCASSILAGGAGELFFGEGSRLTVL.

V gene TRBV2 combines with J gene TRBJ2-3, with 9 bases that match TRBD2. CDR3 length equals 15 residues. Per germline, CDR1 SNHLY and CDR2 FYNNEI. Trimming cost V 6 bases and J 0 bases; bases outside gene matches: 4. CDR3 bases: TGTGCCAGCAGGAAGCGGGGGGCAAGCACAGATACGCAGTATTTT. It yields the protein CASRKRGASTDTQYF.

The chain couples TRBV27 to TRBJ2-5; D is possibly TRBD2 (6 bases). V shed 5 bases and J shed 5 bases, with 21 bases lying between them. From germline, CDR1 is MNHEY and CDR2 SMNVEV (reference sequence). This CDR3 has 16 residues. The CDR3 DNA reads as TGTGCCAGCAGTCTCTCTGGACTACTTCGGGGGGAGACCCAGTACTTC. It translates to CASSLSGLLRGETQYF.

This sequence joins TRBV19 and TRBJ1-2, with D hard to call. Trimming stripped 4 bases from V and 3 bases from J, with 6 bases between. The CDR3 length is 12 residues. The germline V gene has CDR1 LNHDA and CDR2 SQIVND (reference sequence). CDR3 loop: CASSRTDYGYTF. The DNA of the CDR3 is TGTGCCAGTAGTAGGACTGACTATGGCTACACCTTC.